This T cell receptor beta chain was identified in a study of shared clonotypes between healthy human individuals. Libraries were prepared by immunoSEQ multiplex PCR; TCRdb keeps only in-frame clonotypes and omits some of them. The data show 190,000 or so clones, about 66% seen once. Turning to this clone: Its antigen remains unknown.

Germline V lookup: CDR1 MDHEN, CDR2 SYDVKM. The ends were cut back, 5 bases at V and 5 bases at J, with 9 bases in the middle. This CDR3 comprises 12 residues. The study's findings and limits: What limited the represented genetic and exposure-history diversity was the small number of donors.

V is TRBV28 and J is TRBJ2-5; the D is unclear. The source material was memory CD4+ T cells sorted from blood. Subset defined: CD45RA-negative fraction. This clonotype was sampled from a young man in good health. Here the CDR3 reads CASSLMWETQYF. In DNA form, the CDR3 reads TGTGCCAGCAGTCTTATGTGGGAGACCCAGTACTTC. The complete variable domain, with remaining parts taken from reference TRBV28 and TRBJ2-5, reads DVKVTQSSRYLVKRTGEKVFLECVQDMDHENMFWYRQDPGLGLRLIYFSYDVKMKEKGDIPEGYSVSREKKERFSLILESASTNQTSMYLCASSLMWETQYFGPGTRLLVL.